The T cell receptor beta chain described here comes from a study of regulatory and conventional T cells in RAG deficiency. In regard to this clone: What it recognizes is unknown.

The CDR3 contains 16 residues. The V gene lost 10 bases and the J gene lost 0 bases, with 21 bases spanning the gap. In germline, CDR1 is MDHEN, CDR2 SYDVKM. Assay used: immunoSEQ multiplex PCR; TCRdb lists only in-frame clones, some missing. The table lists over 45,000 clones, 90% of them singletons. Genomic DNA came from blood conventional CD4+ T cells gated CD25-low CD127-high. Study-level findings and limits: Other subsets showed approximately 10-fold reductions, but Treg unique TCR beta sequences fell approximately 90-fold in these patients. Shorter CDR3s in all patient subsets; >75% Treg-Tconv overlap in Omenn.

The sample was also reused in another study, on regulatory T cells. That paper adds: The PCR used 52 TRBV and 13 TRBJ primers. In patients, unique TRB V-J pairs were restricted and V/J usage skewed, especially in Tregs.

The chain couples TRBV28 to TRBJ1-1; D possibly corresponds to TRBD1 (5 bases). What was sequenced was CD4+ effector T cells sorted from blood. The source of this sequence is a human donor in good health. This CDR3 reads CATFRGQGAMNTEAFF. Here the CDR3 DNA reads TGTGCCACCTTCCGAGGGCAGGGAGCTATGAACACTGAAGCTTTCTTT.